The rows below give T cell receptor beta chains drawn from one sample of a study of CD8 T cells in ankylosing spondylitis. TCRdb reprocessed the 5' RACE reads via MiXCR and lists one record per CDR3 protein. The top ten hold 7.3% of the sample, which has about 140,000 distinct CDR3 sequences, roughly 8.3% seen once. Sequencing was performed on synovial fluid, either unsorted or a sorted T cell fraction (not recorded which). Source of these receptors: a male donor with ankylosing spondylitis. Each CDR3 is given with its conserved first and last residue. The D gene is left open where the match is weak. Clone size is not always given. Where it is, it says once, few, many or a class for expanded clones.

D | size | J | V | DNA | CDR3
- | medium-sized | TRBJ1-2 | TRBV20-1 | TGCAGTGCTAGAAACAGGGAATATGGCTACACCTTC | CSARNREYGYTF
TRBD1 | many | TRBJ1-5 | TRBV20-1 | TGCAGTGCCGTGGACAGGGTCAATCAGCCCCAGCATTTT | CSAVDRVNQPQHF
- | - | TRBJ1-5 | TRBV7-2 | TGTGCCAGCAGCTTAGCGACAGTAGGTCAGCCCCAGCATTTT | CASSLATVGQPQHF
- | many | TRBJ2-5 | TRBV7-6 | TGTGCCAGCAGCTGGACAGTCCAAGAGACCCAGTACTTC | CASSWTVQETQYF
- | few | TRBJ2-1 | TRBV25-1 | TGTGCCAGCAGTGAAGGGGGCAGACTCAATGAGCAGTTCTTC | CASSEGGRLNEQFF
- | - | TRBJ2-7 | TRBV19 | TGTGCCAGTAGTACCGGACATCAATACTCCTACGAGCAGTACTTC | CASSTGHQYSYEQYF
TRBD1 | - | TRBJ2-5 | TRBV20-1 | TGCAGTCAGCAGGGGGCCGGTGTGGAGACCCAGTACTTC | CSQQGAGVETQYF
TRBD1 | few | TRBJ2-7 | TRBV20-1 | TGCAGTGCCGACCTAGCGACAGGGGCCGACGAGCAGTACTTC | CSADLATGADEQYF
TRBD2 | many | TRBJ2-1 | TRBV7-2 | TGTGCCAGCAGCCTAAGGAGGGGACTAGCGACTGAGCAGTTCTTC | CASSLRRGLATEQFF
TRBD2 | - | TRBJ2-1 | TRBV12-3/TRBV12-4 | TGTGCCAGCAGTTTAGCTCGTCCCGGGGGGGGGTACCAGAATGAGCAGTTCTTC | CASSLARPGGGYQNEQFF
- | few | TRBJ1-6 | TRBV20-1 | TGCAGTGCTACCCGACGGGGGCCGGGTAATTCACCCCTCCACTTT | CSATRRGPGNSPLHF
- | - | TRBJ2-4 | TRBV28 | TGTGCCAGCAGAGATCCTCCCGGACAGCTCGGGGCCAAAAACATTCAGTACTTC | CASRDPPGQLGAKNIQYF
- | - | TRBJ2-1 | TRBV7-2 | TGTGCCAGCAGCTTATCCCTAAATGAGCAGTTCTTC | CASSLSLNEQFF
- | many | TRBJ1-2 | TRBV6-1 | TGTGCCAGCAGACACCCTGGGGCGCATGGCTACACCTTC | CASRHPGAHGYTF
- | - | TRBJ2-7 | TRBV28 | TGTGCCACCGTACGTTTTCCGTCCTACGAGCAGTACTTC | CATVRFPSYEQYF
- | - | TRBJ2-2 | TRBV7-8 | TGTGCCAGCAGCTTAGGGCGGGGCGTGAACACCGGGGAGCTGTTTTTT | CASSLGRGVNTGELFF
TRBD2 | many | TRBJ2-3 | TRBV20-1 | TGCAGTGCTAGTAATGCCGGGACTACGAATGTGGATACGCAGTATTTT | CSASNAGTTNVDTQYF
TRBD1 | few | TRBJ2-5 | TRBV10-1 | TGCGCCAGCAGTGACCACCCCGGGACAGAAAAAGAGACCCAGTACTTC | CASSDHPGTEKETQYF
- | many | TRBJ2-1 | TRBV9 | TGTGCCAGCAGCGCGCAGGGAGCCTACAATGAGCAGTTCTTC | CASSAQGAYNEQFF
- | many | TRBJ1-1 | TRBV6-2/TRBV6-3 | TGTGCCAGCGGAACCGGGGGGACTGAAGCTTTCTTT | CASGTGGTEAFF
- | - | TRBJ2-7 | TRBV20-1 | TGCAGTGCTACCGACTCTTCCGTAGGCTACGAGCAGTACTTC | CSATDSSVGYEQYF
TRBD2 | - | TRBJ2-5 | TRBV11-2 | TGTGCCAGCAGCCCCACGACTAGCGGGGGGGGGGAGACCCAGTACTTC | CASSPTTSGGGETQYF
TRBD1 | many | TRBJ2-7 | TRBV15 | TGTGCCACCAGCAGAGATCGAGGGGACAGATCGTACGAGCAGTACTTC | CATSRDRGDRSYEQYF
- | - | TRBJ1-5 | TRBV20-1 | TGCAGTGCTAGAGGGGCCCAGGGTCAGGGGAGCAATCAGCCCCAGCATTTT | CSARGAQGQGSNQPQHF
- | few | TRBJ1-5 | TRBV4-1 | TGCGCCAGCAGCCACCCCGGGGTGAAACAGCCCCAGCATTTT | CASSHPGVKQPQHF
TRBD2 | few | TRBJ2-1 | TRBV7-2 | TGTGCCAGCAGCTTAAGGCGGGGGGCTGAGCAGTTCTTC | CASSLRRGAEQFF
TRBD1 | few | TRBJ1-1 | TRBV6-1 | TGTGCCAGCAGTGGCCGGGACAGGGAGACTGAAGCTTTCTTT | CASSGRDRETEAFF
- | many | TRBJ1-2 | TRBV9 | TGTGCCAGCAGCCTACTAGGGGGAAGTGAAAGCTACACCTTC | CASSLLGGSESYTF
TRBD2 | - | TRBJ2-3 | TRBV6-2/TRBV6-3 | TGTGCCAGCTCCACGCCGCGGGGGGGAGCAGATACGCAGTATTTT | CASSTPRGGADTQYF
TRBD2 | medium-sized | TRBJ2-3 | TRBV15 | TGTGCCACCAGCAGAGATACTAGCGGGGCTTCAGATACGCAGTATTTT | CATSRDTSGASDTQYF
- | many | TRBJ1-2 | TRBV7-2 | TGTGCCAGCACCACAGCGGGGGGAAACTATGGCTACACCTTC | CASTTAGGNYGYTF
- | - | TRBJ2-1 | TRBV11-2 | TGTGCCAGCAGCTTATGGGCGGACCGGGGCGTATACAATGAGCAGTTCTTC | CASSLWADRGVYNEQFF
TRBD1 | many | TRBJ2-7 | TRBV12-3/TRBV12-4 | TGTGCCAGCAGTTTAGGGACAGGGGTGGGCGAGCAGTACTTC | CASSLGTGVGEQYF
- | many | TRBJ2-5 | TRBV20-1 | TGCAGTGCTCAAATTAGCGGAGCCCAAGAGACCCAGTACTTC | CSAQISGAQETQYF
- | few | TRBJ1-5 | TRBV20-1 | TGCAGTGCTAGAGGCAGGGGCAATCAGCCCCAGCATTTT | CSARGRGNQPQHF
- | - | TRBJ2-3 | TRBV9 | TGTGCCAGCAGCGTTAGGAGCGGACAGAGCACAGATACGCAGTATTTT | CASSVRSGQSTDTQYF
- | many | TRBJ1-3 | TRBV4-2 | TGTGCCAGCAGCCAACGGGACTCTGGAAACACCATATATTTT | CASSQRDSGNTIYF
- | few | TRBJ2-3 | TRBV3-1 | TGTGCCAGCAGCCGCGGACTCCTCGATACGCAGTATTTT | CASSRGLLDTQYF
- | many | TRBJ2-7 | TRBV28 | TGTGCCAGCAGTCGGGACGGAAGCTCCTACGAGCAGTACTTC | CASSRDGSSYEQYF
TRBD1 | - | TRBJ1-4 | TRBV7-2 | TGTGCCAGCAGCCCCCCCGGACAGGGGGTCAGGGAAAAACTGTTTTTT | CASSPPGQGVREKLFF
- | many | TRBJ1-2 | TRBV18 | TGTGCCAGCTCACTGGGAACCGGGTCCTATGGCTACACCTTC | CASSLGTGSYGYTF
- | - | TRBJ2-2 | TRBV7-2 | TGTGCCAGCAGCTTAGGAGGGCCGGGAACGCCCGGGGAGCTGTTTTTT | CASSLGGPGTPGELFF
TRBD1 | many | TRBJ1-6 | TRBV7-8 | TGTGCCAGCAGCTCCGGGACAGGGGGAGGCTCACCCCTCCACTTT | CASSSGTGGGSPLHF
- | - | TRBJ1-1 | TRBV2 | TGTGCCAGCAGTTTCGACGCAGTCACTGAAGCTTTCTTT | CASSFDAVTEAFF
TRBD2 | few | TRBJ2-5 | TRBV12-3/TRBV12-4 | TGTGCCAGCACTCGCACGGGGGGTAAAGAGACCCAGTACTTC | CASTRTGGKETQYF
- | few | TRBJ2-2 | TRBV6-2/TRBV6-3 | TGTGCCAGCAGTTATCGACAGGCGAGGGTCAGGGTTTACACCGGGGAGCTGTTTTTT | CASSYRQARVRVYTGELFF
- | many | TRBJ2-1 | TRBV2 | TGTGCCAGCAGTGAGACTGGGGATGAGCAGTTCTTC | CASSETGDEQFF
- | - | TRBJ2-3 | TRBV23-1 | TGCGCCAGCAGTCAACGGGGGCGGAGGACAGATACGCAGTATTTT | CASSQRGRRTDTQYF
TRBD1 | - | TRBJ2-7 | TRBV27 | TGTGCCAGCAGGCGGGGACAGGCCTCCTACGAGCAGTACTTC | CASRRGQASYEQYF